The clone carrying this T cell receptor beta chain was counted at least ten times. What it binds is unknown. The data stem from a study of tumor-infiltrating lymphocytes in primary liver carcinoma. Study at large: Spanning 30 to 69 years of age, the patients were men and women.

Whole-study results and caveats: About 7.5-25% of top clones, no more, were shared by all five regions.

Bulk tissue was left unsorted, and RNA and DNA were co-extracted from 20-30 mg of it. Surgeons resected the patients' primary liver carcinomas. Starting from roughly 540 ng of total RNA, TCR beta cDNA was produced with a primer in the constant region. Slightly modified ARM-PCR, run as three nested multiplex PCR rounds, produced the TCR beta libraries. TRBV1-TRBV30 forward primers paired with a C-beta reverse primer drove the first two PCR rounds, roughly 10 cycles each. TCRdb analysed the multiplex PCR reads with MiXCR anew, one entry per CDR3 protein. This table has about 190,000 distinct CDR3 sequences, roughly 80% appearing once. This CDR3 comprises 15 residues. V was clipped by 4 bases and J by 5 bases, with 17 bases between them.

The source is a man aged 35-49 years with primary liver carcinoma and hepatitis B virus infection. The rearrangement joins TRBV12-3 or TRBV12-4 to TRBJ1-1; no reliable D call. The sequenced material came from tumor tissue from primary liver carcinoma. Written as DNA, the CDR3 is TGTGCCAGCAGTTATAGGTGGGGTTCGGGTACTGAAGCTTTCTTT. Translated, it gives CASSYRWGSGTEAFF.